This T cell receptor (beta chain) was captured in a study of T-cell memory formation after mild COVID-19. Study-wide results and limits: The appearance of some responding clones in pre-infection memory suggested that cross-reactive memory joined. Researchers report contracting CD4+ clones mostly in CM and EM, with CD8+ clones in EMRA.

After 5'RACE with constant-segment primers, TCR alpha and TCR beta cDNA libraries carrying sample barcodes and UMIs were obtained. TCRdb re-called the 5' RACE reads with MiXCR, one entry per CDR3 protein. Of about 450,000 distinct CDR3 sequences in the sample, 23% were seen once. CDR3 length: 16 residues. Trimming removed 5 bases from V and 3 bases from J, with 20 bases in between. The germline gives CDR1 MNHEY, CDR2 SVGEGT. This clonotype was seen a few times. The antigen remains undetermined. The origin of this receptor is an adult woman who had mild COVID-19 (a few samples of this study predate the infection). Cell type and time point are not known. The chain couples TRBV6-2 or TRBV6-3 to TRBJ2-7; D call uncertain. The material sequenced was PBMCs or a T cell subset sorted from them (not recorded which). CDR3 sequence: CASSEPSLPLYYEQYF. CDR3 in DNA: TGTGCCAGCAGTGAGCCGTCGCTGCCCTTGTACTACGAGCAGTACTTC.